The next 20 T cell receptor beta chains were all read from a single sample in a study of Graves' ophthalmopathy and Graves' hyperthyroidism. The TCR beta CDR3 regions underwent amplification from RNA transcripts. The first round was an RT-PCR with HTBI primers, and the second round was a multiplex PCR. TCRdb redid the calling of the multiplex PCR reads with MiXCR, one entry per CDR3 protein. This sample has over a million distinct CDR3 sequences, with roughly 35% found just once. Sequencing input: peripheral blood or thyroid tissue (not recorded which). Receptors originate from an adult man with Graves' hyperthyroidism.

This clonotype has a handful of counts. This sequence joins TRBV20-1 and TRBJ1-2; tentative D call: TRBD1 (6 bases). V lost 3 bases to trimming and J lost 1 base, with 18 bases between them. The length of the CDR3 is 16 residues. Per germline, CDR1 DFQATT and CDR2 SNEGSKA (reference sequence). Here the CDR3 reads CSASWYPRGGNYGYTF. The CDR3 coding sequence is TGCAGTGCTAGTTGGTACCCCAGAGGGGGTAACTATGGCTACACCTTC.

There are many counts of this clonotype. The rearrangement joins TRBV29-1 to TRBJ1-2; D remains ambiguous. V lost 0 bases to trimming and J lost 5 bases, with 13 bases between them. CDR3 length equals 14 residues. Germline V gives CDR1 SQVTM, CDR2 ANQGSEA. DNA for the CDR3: TGCAGCGTTGAAGAAGTGGGTCTAGGGTATGGCTACACCTTC. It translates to CSVEEVGLGYGYTF.

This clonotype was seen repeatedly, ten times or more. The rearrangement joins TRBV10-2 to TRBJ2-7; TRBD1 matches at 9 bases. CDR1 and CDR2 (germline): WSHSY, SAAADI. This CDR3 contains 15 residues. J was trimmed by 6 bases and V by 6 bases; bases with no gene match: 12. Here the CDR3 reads CASRDGTGRKVEQYF. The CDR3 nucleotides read TGCGCCAGCAGAGACGGGACAGGGAGGAAGGTCGAGCAGTACTTC.

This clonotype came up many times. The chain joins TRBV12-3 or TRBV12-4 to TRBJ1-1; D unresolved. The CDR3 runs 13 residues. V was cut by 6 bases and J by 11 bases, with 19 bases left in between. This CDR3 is CASSSSEAYHAFF. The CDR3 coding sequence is TGTGCCAGCAGCTCTTCGGAGGCCTATCACGCTTTCTTT.

CDR3 loop: CATSSGPTGGLETQYF. The CDR3 DNA reads TGTGCCACCAGCAGTGGACCGACAGGGGGGTTGGAGACCCAGTACTTC. The chain joins TRBV15 to TRBJ2-5; 9 bases fit TRBD1. V dropped 3 bases and J dropped 5; count of bases not matched to a gene: 10. Germline V lookup: CDR1 LNHNV, CDR2 YYDKDF (reference sequence). There are 16 residues in the CDR3. The full variable domain, completed using reference TRBV15 and TRBJ2-5, is DAMVIQNPRYQVTQFGKPVTLSCSQTLNHNVMYWYQQKSSQAPKLLFHYYDKDFNNEADTPDNFQSRRPNTSFCFLDIRSPGLGDTAMYLCATSSGPTGGLETQYFGPGTRLLVL.

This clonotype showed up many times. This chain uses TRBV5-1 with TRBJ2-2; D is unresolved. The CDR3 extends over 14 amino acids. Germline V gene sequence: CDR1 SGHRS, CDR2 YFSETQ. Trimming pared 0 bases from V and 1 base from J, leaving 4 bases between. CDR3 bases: TGCGCCAGCAGCTTGGTCTGGAACACCGGGGAGCTGTTTTTT. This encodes CASSLVWNTGELFF.

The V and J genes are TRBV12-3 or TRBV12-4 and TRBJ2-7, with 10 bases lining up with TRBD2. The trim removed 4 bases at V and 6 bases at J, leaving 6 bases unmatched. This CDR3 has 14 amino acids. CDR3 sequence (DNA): TGTGCCAGCAGTTCTAGCGGGAGCGCAGGCGAGCAGTACTTC. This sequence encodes CASSSSGSAGEQYF.

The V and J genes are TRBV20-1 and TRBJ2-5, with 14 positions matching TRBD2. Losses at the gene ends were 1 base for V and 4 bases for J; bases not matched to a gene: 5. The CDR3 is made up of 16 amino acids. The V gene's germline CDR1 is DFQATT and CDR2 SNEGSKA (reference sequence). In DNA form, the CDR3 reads TGCAGTGCTAGAGTCGGACTAGCGGGGGGTGGAGAGACCCAGTACTTC. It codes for CSARVGLAGGGETQYF.

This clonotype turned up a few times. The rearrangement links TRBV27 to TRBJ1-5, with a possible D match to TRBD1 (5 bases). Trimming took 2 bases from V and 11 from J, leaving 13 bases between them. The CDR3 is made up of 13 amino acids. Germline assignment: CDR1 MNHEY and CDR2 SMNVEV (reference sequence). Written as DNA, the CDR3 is TGTGCCAGCAGTTTAACAGGTTACCAGGCCCAGCATTTT. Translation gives CASSLTGYQAQHF.

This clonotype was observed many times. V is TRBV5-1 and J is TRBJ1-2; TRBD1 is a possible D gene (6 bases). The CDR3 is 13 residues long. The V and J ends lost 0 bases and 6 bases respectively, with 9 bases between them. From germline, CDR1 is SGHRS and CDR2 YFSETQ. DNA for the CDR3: TGCGCCAGCAGCTTGGACAGGGATAATGGCTACACCTTC. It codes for CASSLDRDNGYTF.

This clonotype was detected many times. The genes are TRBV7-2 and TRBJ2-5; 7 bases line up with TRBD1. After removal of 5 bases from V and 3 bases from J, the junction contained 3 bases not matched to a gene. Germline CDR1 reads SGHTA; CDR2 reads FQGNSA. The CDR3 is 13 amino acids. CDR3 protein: CASSADREETQYF. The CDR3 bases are TGTGCCAGCAGCGCCGACAGGGAAGAGACCCAGTACTTC.

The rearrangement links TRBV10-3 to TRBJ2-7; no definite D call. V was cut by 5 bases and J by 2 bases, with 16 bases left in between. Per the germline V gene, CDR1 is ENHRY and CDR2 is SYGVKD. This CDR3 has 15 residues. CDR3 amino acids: CAISPPRGFPYEQYF. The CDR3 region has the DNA TGTGCCATCAGTCCTCCCCGCGGATTTCCCTACGAGCAGTACTTC.

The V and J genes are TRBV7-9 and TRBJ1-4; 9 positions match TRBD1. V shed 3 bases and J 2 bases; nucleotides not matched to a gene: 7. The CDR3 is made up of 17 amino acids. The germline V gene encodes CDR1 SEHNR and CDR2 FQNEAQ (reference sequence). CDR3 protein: CASSFETGGATNEKLFF. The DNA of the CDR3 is TGTGCCAGCAGCTTTGAGACAGGGGGAGCGACTAATGAAAAACTGTTTTTT.

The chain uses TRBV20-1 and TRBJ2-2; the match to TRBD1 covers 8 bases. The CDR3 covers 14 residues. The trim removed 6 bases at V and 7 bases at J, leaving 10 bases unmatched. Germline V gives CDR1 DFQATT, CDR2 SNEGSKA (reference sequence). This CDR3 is CSATDRGLVGELFF. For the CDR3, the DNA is TGCAGTGCGACAGACAGGGGATTGGTCGGGGAGCTGTTTTTT.

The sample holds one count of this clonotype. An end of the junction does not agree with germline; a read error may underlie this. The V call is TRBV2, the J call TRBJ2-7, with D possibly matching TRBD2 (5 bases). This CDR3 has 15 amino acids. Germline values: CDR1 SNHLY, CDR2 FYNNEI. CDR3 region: CASSAVSAKTGELYF. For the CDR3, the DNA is TGTGCCAGCAGTGCCGTTTCGGCCAAGACCGGGGAGCTGTACTTC.

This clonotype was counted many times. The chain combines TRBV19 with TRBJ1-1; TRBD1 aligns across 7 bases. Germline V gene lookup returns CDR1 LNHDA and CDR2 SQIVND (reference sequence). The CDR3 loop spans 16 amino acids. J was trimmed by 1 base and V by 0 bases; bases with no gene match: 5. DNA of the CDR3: TGTGCCAGTAGTATAGACACGACAGGGCGGAACACTGAAGCTTTCTTT. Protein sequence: CASSIDTTGRNTEAFF.

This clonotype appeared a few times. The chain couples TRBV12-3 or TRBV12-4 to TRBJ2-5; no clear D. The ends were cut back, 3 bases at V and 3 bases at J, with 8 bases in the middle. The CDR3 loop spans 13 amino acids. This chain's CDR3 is CASSLEWEETQYF. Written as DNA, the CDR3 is TGTGCCAGCAGTTTGGAATGGGAAGAGACCCAGTACTTC.

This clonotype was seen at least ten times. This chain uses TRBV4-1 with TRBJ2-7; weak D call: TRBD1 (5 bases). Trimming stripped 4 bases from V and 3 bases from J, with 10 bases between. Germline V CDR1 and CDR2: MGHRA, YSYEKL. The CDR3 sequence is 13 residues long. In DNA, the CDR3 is TGCGCCAGCAGCCCAGGGATCGGCTACGAGCAGTACTTC. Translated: CASSPGIGYEQYF.

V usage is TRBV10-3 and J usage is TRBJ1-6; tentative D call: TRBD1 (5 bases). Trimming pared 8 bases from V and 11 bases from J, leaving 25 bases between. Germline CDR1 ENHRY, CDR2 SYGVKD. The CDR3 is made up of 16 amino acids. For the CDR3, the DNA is TGTGCCATCCGCAGTGAAGTTTGGGGGAGCATGGCACCCCTCCACTTT. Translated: CAIRSEVWGSMAPLHF.

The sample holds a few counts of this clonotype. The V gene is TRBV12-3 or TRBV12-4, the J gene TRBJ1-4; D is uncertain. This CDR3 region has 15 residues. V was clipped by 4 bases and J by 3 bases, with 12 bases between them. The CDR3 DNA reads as TGTGCCAGCAGTTACGAGGGCCGGCCTAATGAAAAACTGTTTTTT. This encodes CASSYEGRPNEKLFF.